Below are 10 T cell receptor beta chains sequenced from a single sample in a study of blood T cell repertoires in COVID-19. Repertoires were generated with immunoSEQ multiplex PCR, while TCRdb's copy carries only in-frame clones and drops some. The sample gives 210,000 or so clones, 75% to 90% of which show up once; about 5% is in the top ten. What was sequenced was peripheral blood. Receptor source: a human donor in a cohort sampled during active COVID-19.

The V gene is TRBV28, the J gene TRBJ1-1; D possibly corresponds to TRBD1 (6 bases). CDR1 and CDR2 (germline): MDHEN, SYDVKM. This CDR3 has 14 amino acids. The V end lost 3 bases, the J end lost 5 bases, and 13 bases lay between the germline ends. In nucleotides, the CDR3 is TGTGCCAGCAGTTTCGGGGGGCTAACAACTGAAGCTTTCTTT. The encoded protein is CASSFGGLTTEAFF.

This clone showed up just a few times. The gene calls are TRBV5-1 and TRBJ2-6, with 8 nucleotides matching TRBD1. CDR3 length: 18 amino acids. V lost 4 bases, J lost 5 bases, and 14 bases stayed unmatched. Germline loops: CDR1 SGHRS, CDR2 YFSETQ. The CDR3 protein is CASSNRGQDTRWANVLTF. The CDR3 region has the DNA TGCGCCAGCAGCAACCGGGGACAGGACACGCGCTGGGCCAACGTCCTGACTTTC.

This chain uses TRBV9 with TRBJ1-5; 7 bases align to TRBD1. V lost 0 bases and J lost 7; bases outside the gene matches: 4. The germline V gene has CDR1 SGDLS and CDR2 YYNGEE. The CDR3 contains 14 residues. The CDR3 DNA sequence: TGTGCCAGCAGCGTAGGAGGGGGCGGCCAGCCCCAGCATTTT. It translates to CASSVGGGGQPQHF.

The CDR3 DNA is TGTGCCATCAGTGAGGGGGGGGTAAAAGGAAACACCATATATTTT. It codes for CAISEGGVKGNTIYF. The chain links TRBV10-3 to TRBJ1-3, with a tentative D call TRBD1 (5 bases). This CDR3 contains 15 residues. The germline V gene has CDR1 ENHRY and CDR2 SYGVKD. The V end was cut by 2 bases, the J end by 4 bases, with 12 bases between.

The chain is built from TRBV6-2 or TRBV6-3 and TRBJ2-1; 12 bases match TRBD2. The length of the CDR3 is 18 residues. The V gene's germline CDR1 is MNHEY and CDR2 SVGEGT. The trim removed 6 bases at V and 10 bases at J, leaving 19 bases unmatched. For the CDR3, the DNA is TGTGCCAGCAGCGCCCTCACCCAACTAGCGGGAGGTCCTGGGGAGCAGTTCTTC. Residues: CASSALTQLAGGPGEQFF.

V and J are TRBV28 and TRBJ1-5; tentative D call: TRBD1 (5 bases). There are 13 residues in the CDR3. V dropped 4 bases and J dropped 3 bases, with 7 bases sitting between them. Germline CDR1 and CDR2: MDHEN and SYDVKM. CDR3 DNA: TGTGCCAGCAGTTCAGGGTACAATCAGCCCCAGCATTTT. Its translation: CASSSGYNQPQHF.

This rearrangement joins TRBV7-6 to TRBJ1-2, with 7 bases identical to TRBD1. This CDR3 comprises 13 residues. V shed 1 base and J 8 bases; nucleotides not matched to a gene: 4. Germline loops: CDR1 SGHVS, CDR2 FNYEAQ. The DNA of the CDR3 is TGTGCCAGCAGCTTAGAGGGGGCGAAGGGCTACACCTTC. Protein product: CASSLEGAKGYTF. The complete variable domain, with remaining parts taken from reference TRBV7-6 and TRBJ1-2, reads GAGVSQSPRYKVTKRGQDVALRCDPISGHVSLYWYRQALGQGPEFLTYFNYEAQQDKSGLPNDRFSAERPEGSISTLTIQRTEQRDSAMYRCASSLEGAKGYTFGSGTRLTVV.

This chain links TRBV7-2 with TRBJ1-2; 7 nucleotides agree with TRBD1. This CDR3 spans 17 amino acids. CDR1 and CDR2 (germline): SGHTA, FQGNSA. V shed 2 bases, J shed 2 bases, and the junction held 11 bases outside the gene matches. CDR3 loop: CASSLTAAPQGNYGYTF. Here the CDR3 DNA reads TGTGCCAGCAGCTTAACTGCCGCACCACAGGGGAACTATGGCTACACCTTC. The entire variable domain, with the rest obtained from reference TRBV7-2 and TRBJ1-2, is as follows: GAGVSQSPSNKVTEKGKDVELRCDPISGHTALYWYRQSLGQGLEFLIYFQGNSAPDKSGLPSDRFSAERTGGSVSTLTIQRTQQEDSAVYLCASSLTAAPQGNYGYTFGSGTRLTVV.

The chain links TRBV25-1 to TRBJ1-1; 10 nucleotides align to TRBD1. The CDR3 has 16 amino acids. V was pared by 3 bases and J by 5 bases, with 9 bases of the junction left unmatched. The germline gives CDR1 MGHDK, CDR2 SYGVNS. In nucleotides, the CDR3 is TGTGCCAGCAGTGAGGACAGGGGGAAGGGAGGGACTGAAGCTTTCTTT. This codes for CASSEDRGKGGTEAFF. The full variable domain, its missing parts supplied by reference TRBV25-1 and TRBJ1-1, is EADIYQTPRYLVIGTGKKITLECSQTMGHDKMYWYQQDPGMELHLIHYSYGVNSTEKGDLSSESTVSRIRTEHFPLTLESARPSHTSQYLCASSEDRGKGGTEAFFGQGTRLTVV.

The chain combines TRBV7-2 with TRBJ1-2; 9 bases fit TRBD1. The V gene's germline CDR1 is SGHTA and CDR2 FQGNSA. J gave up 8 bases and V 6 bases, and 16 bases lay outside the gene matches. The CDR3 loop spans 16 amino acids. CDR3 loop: CASRLTGTGPLGGYTF. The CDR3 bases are TGTGCCAGCAGACTAACCGGGACAGGGCCCCTGGGCGGCTACACCTTC. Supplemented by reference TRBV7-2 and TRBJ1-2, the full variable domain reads GAGVSQSPSNKVTEKGKDVELRCDPISGHTALYWYRQSLGQGLEFLIYFQGNSAPDKSGLPSDRFSAERTGGSVSTLTIQRTQQEDSAVYLCASRLTGTGPLGGYTFGSGTRLTVV.